The 24 T cell receptor beta chains in this list originate from one sample, sequenced in a study of cytomegalovirus exposure and HLA in healthy donors. 60 Vbeta and 13 Jbeta primers were used in PCR. Profiling relied on immunoSEQ multiplex PCR, and the TCRdb table lists in-frame clones only, not all of them. Of over 110,000 clones listed, roughly 80% are singletons. Sequencing was carried out using PBMCs. The receptors originated from a female donor in good health and CMV-seronegative.

This chain connects TRBV27 to TRBJ2-5, with TRBD1 matching over 9 bases. Trimming removed 6 bases from V and 4 bases from J; junction bases left unmatched: 9. The CDR3 length is 15 residues. CDR1 MNHEY and CDR2 SMNVEV come from the germline V gene (reference sequence). The chain's CDR3 is CASSISGTGRETQYF. The CDR3 DNA reads as TGTGCCAGCAGCATCTCCGGGACAGGGAGAGAGACCCAGTACTTC.

The genes are TRBV7-2 and TRBJ2-7; TRBD2 matches 7 bases. The V segment lost 2 bases and the J segment 1 base; nucleotides outside the gene matches: 5. The CDR3 runs to 15 residues. Germline V gene data show CDR1 as SGHTA and CDR2 as FQGNSA. CDR3 nucleotides: TGTGCCAGCAGCTTACAGCGGGGACTATCCTACGAGCAGTACTTC. It codes for CASSLQRGLSYEQYF. The variable domain in full, with the rest retrieved from reference TRBV7-2 and TRBJ2-7, is GAGVSQSPSNKVTEKGKDVELRCDPISGHTALYWYRQSLGQGLEFLIYFQGNSAPDKSGLPSDRFSAERTGGSVSTLTIQRTQQEDSAVYLCASSLQRGLSYEQYFGPGTRLTVT.

Comment on this clone: The conserved phenylalanine or tryptophan is not found at the CDR3 terminus, so this likely reflects a read error. The rearrangement links TRBV6-6 to TRBJ1-1, with a weak D call TRBD1 (5 bases). V was cut by 6 bases and J by 6 bases, with 14 bases left in between. The CDR3 contains 13 residues. In germline, CDR1 is MNHNY, CDR2 SVGAGI (reference sequence). Here the CDR3 DNA reads TGTGCCAGCAGCCTCCCGGGGGGTGCTGAAGCTTTCCTT. It codes for CASSLPGGAEAFL.

The chain uses TRBV7-8 and TRBJ2-7, with 13 bases lining up with TRBD2. The V gene end was trimmed by 1 base and the J gene end by 6 bases; junction bases not matched to a gene: 12. The germline CDR1 and CDR2 sequences are SGHVS and FQNEAQ. The CDR3 totals 18 residues. The CDR3 here is CASSLGIGLAGASSEQYF. In nucleotides, the CDR3 is TGTGCCAGCAGCTTAGGCATCGGACTAGCGGGGGCCTCTAGCGAGCAGTACTTC.

This clone was found a few times. The chain has TRBV7-2 and TRBJ1-1, with D possibly being TRBD1 (5 bases). Trimming shortened V by 5 bases and J by 4 bases, and 11 bases separated the two germline ends. The germline V gene has CDR1 SGHTA and CDR2 FQGNSA. This CDR3 comprises 13 residues. The CDR3 sequence is CASSTGMGTEAFF. The DNA for the CDR3 is TGTGCCAGCAGCACAGGCATGGGCACTGAAGCTTTCTTT.

In this sample, this clone turned up a few times. The V call is TRBV5-6, the J call TRBJ1-6; D not resolved. V dropped 2 bases and J dropped 8 bases, with 11 bases sitting between them. Germline CDR1 SGHDT, CDR2 YYEEEE. The CDR3 contains 14 residues. CDR3 DNA sequence: TGTGCCAGCAGCTTAAGCGGGCCTCATTCACCCCTCCACTTT. Translation gives CASSLSGPHSPLHF.

The chain carries TRBV5-8 and TRBJ2-5; 9 nucleotides match TRBD2. There are 15 residues in the CDR3. V lost 4 bases to trimming and J lost 2 bases; unmatched junction nucleotides: 6. From germline, CDR1 is SGHTS and CDR2 YDEGEE. Written as DNA, the CDR3 is TGTGCCAGCAGCCCACCGGGACTAGCACAAGAGACCCAGTACTTC. Translation: CASSPPGLAQETQYF. The full variable domain, with the rest looked up from reference TRBV5-8 and TRBJ2-5, is EAGVTQSPTHLIKTRGQQATLRCSPISGHTSVYWYQQALGLGLQFLLWYDEGEERNRGNFPPRFSGRQFPNYSSELNVNALELEDSALYLCASSPPGLAQETQYFGPGTRLLVL.

The V call is TRBV2, the J call TRBJ1-1; no clear D. V shed 6 bases and J shed 0 bases, with 11 bases lying between them. The CDR3 runs to 14 residues. Germline CDR1 is SNHLY and CDR2 is FYNNEI. The CDR3 region has the DNA TGTGCCAGCAGAGCGGGTAACCTGAACACTGAAGCTTTCTTT. This gives the protein CASRAGNLNTEAFF. The full variable domain, rest sourced from reference TRBV2 and TRBJ1-1, is EPEVTQTPSHQVTQMGQEVILRCVPISNHLYFYWYRQILGQKVEFLVSFYNNEISEKSEIFDDQFSVERPDGSNFTLKIRSTKLEDSAMYFCASRAGNLNTEAFFGQGTRLTVV.

The chain uses TRBV4-3 and TRBJ2-7; 9 bases line up with TRBD1. J gave up 6 bases and V 4 bases, and 10 bases lay outside the gene matches. From germline, CDR1 is LGHNA and CDR2 YSLEER. The CDR3 is 15 amino acids. For the CDR3, the DNA is TGCGCCAGCAGCCCATCCGGGACAGGGATGGTCGAGCAGTACTTC. Translating gives CASSPSGTGMVEQYF.

The gene calls are TRBV5-4 and TRBJ2-7; D is uncertain. CDR3 length equals 14 residues. Trimming shortened V by 4 bases and J by 2 bases, and 13 bases separated the two germline ends. CDR1 is SGHNT and CDR2 is YYREEE in the germline V gene (reference sequence). Here the CDR3 reads CASSKELRTYEQYF. DNA for the CDR3: TGTGCCAGCAGCAAGGAGCTGAGAACCTACGAGCAGTACTTC. Looking up the rest from reference TRBV5-4 and TRBJ2-7 gives the full variable domain: ETGVTQSPTHLIKTRGQQVTLRCSSQSGHNTVSWYQQALGQGPQFIFQYYREEENGRGNFPPRFSGLQFPNYSSELNVNALELDDSALYLCASSKELRTYEQYFGPGTRLTVT.

The CDR3 DNA is TGTGCCAGCAGACCCGGACTAGCCTCGCCCGGGGAGCTGTTTTTT. As protein: CASRPGLASPGELFF. This chain connects TRBV7-2 to TRBJ2-2; 8 nucleotides line up with TRBD2. V lost 6 bases and J lost 6; bases outside the gene matches: 9. CDR3 length equals 15 residues. Germline values: CDR1 SGHTA, CDR2 FQGNSA.

This chain joins TRBV7-3 and TRBJ1-2; D ambiguous. In germline, CDR1 is SGHTA, CDR2 FQGTGA. The CDR3 has 11 residues. V was trimmed by 4 bases and J by 5 bases, leaving 5 bases between them. CDR3 sequence: CASSSGYGYTF. The DNA for the CDR3 is TGTGCCAGCAGCTCAGGATATGGCTACACCTTC.

This clone was seen once. V and J are TRBV5-3 and TRBJ1-6, with TRBD1 as a possible D gene (6 bases). TRBV5-3 is given ORF status, its function remaining uncertain. V shed 2 bases and J shed 10 bases, with 31 bases lying between them. This CDR3 is 20 amino acids long. The CDR3 bases are TGTGCCAGAAGCTTCTTCGAGGAAGAAGAGAGACAGGCTGTTGGATCACCCCTCCACTTT. It codes for CARSFFEEEERQAVGSPLHF.

This clone was seen only a few times. V gene TRBV4-1 combines with J gene TRBJ2-2; D ambiguous. The CDR3 sequence is 16 residues long. Germline-derived CDR1 and CDR2 are MGHRA and YSYEKL. Deletions cut 4 bases from V and 0 bases from J, with 12 bases between. The CDR3, as DNA: TGCGCCAGCAGCCTAGTAACGAGCGCGAACACCGGGGAGCTGTTTTTT. It translates to CASSLVTSANTGELFF.

The chain has TRBV4-2 and TRBJ2-1; 12 bases map to TRBD2. This CDR3 has 18 amino acids. Germline CDR1 reads LGHNA; CDR2 reads YNFKEQ. V shed 3 bases and J 8 bases; nucleotides not matched to a gene: 14. The CDR3 protein is CASSHAGPSGGGSDEQFF. The CDR3 DNA reads as TGTGCCAGCAGCCACGCGGGGCCTAGCGGGGGGGGGAGCGATGAGCAGTTCTTC.

The rearrangement joins TRBV5-4 to TRBJ1-2, with a tentative D call TRBD1 (6 bases). In germline, CDR1 is SGHNT, CDR2 YYREEE (reference sequence). CDR3 size: 14 residues. Trimming shortened V by 3 bases and J by 7 bases, and 16 bases separated the two germline ends. The DNA for the CDR3 is TGTGCCAGCAGCTGGGGAGGGGGATCGCGTGGCTACACCTTC. It encodes CASSWGGGSRGYTF.

This clone has a single count. The chain uses TRBV5-6 and TRBJ1-6; a possible D gene is TRBD1 (5 bases). Germline assignment: CDR1 SGHDT and CDR2 YYEEEE. Between the trimmed V and J ends, which lost 4 bases and 11 bases, there was a span of 16 bases. The CDR3 extends over 14 amino acids. This chain's CDR3 is CASSRIRVDPPLHF. Written as DNA, the CDR3 is TGTGCCAGCAGCAGAATCAGGGTTGATCCACCCCTCCACTTT.

This clone was counted a single time. This chain connects TRBV19 to TRBJ2-6; perhaps TRBD2 as D (5 bases). The CDR3 has 16 residues. V was trimmed by 5 bases and J by 4 bases, leaving 15 bases between them. Germline lookup yields CDR1 LNHDA and CDR2 SQIVND (reference sequence). The CDR3, as DNA: TGTGCCAGTAGTCCGCGGGTAGGGAACGGGGCCAACGTCCTGACTTTC. Its translation is CASSPRVGNGANVLTF.

The rearrangement joins TRBV10-3 to TRBJ2-7, with 10 bases identical to TRBD1. The germline V gene encodes CDR1 ENHRY and CDR2 SYGVKD. Trimming cost V 5 bases and J 5 bases; bases outside gene matches: 6. The CDR3 is 14 residues long. CDR3 in amino acids: CAISPGQGNNEQYF. In DNA, the CDR3 is TGTGCCATCAGTCCGGGACAGGGGAACAACGAGCAGTACTTC.

The chain couples TRBV6-5 to TRBJ2-3; 8 bases align to TRBD2. The CDR3 contains 15 residues. The V and J ends lost 6 bases and 1 base, in that order; junction bases with no gene match: 6. Germline values: CDR1 MNHEY, CDR2 SVGAGI. The CDR3 loop reads CASRRFSGGTDTQYF. CDR3 coding DNA: TGTGCCAGCAGAAGATTTAGCGGGGGCACAGATACGCAGTATTTT.

Only one count was recorded for this clone. The gene calls are TRBV30 and TRBJ2-3; D might be TRBD2 (7 bases). The V gene lost 0 bases and the J gene lost 6 bases, with 13 bases spanning the gap. The CDR3 contains 14 residues. Germline CDR1 GTSNPN, CDR2 SVGIG (reference sequence). CDR3 DNA: TGTGCCTGGAGTGTAACGGGGGGCGGGGATACGCAGTATTTT. Its protein product is CAWSVTGGGDTQYF.

The V and J genes are TRBV13 and TRBJ2-7; 9 nucleotides match TRBD2. The CDR3 spans 17 residues. Per the germline V gene, CDR1 is PRHDT and CDR2 is FYEKMQ (reference sequence). Unmatched junction bases numbered 12, after V lost 1 base and J lost 5 bases. The CDR3 DNA sequence: TGTGCCAGCAGCTTAGCGTTCTTTAGCGGGAGTCAAAACGAGCAGTACTTC. This sequence encodes CASSLAFFSGSQNEQYF.

The rearrangement uses TRBV5-1 and TRBJ1-5, with D maybe TRBD1 (6 bases). The germline CDR1 and CDR2 sequences are SGHRS and YFSETQ. Trimming shortened V by 0 bases and J by 5 bases, and 12 bases separated the two germline ends. CDR3 length: 15 residues. Written as DNA, the CDR3 is TGCGCCAGCAGCTTGGGTACAGGGCCGTATCAGCCCCAGCATTTT. The encoded protein is CASSLGTGPYQPQHF.

The chain uses TRBV4-2 and TRBJ1-5; D possibly corresponds to TRBD1 (6 bases). The V gene lost 1 base and the J gene lost 4 bases, with 11 bases spanning the gap. CDR1 LGHNA and CDR2 YNFKEQ come from the germline V gene. The CDR3 is made up of 15 amino acids. The DNA of the CDR3 is TGTGCCAGCAGCCAAGGACAGGAGTTTAATCAGCCCCAGCATTTT. Translated, it gives CASSQGQEFNQPQHF.